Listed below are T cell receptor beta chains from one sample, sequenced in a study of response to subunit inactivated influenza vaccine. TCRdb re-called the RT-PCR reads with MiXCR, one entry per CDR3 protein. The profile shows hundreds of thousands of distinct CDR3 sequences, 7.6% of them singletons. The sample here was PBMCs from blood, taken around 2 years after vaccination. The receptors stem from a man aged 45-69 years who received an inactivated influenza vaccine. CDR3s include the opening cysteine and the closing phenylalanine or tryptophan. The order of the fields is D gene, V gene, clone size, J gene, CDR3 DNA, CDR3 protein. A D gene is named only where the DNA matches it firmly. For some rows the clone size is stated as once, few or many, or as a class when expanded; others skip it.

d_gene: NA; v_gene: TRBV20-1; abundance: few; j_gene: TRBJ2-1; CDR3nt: TGCAGTGCCGGAACTTTCTCCTACAATGAGCAGTTCTTC; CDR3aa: CSAGTFSYNEQFF
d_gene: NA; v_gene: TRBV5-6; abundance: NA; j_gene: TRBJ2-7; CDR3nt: TGTGCCAGCAGTTTTGACGGAGGATCTTCCTACGAGCAGTACTTC; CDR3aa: CASSFDGGSSYEQYF
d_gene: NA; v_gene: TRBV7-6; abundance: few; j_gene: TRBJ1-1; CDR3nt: TGTGCCAGCAGCCCCCAGGAGGGCACCACTGAAGCTTTCTTT; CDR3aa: CASSPQEGTTEAFF
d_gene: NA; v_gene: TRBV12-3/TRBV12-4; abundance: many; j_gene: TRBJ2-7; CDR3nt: TGTGCCAGCAGTCATACCGACAGCTTTCAATACGAGCAGTACTTC; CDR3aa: CASSHTDSFQYEQYF
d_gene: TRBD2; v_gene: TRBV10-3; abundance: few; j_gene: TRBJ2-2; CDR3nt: TGTGCCATCATTATACTAGCGGGGGGGCTCGCCGGGGAGCTGTTTTTT; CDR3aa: CAIIILAGGLAGELFF
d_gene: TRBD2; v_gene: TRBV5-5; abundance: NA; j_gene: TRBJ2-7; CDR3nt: TGTGCCAGCAGCGCGGGACTAGCGGGAGTCGAGCAGTACTTC; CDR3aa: CASSAGLAGVEQYF
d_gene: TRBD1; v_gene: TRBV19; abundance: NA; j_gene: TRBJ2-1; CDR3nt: TGTGCCAGTAGTATAGATGGGACAGCAGACAATGAGCAGTTCTTC; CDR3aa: CASSIDGTADNEQFF
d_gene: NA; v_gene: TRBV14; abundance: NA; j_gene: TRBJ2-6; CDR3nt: TGTGCCAGCAGCCAAGTTTACAGTCACGGGGCCAACGTCCTGACTTTC; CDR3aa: CASSQVYSHGANVLTF
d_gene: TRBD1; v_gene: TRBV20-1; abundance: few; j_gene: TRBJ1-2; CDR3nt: TGCAGTGGGGGACAGGGAGGCGATGGCTACACCTTC; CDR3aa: CSGGQGGDGYTF
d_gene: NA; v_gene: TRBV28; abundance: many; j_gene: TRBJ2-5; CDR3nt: TGTGCCAGCGGGCCCGCGATCAGGGAGACCCAGTACTTC; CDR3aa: CASGPAIRETQYF
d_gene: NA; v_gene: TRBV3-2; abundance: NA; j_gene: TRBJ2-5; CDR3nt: TGTGCCAGCAGCCAACTCCTGCGGAAATACGGAGGCCCCCCAGAGACCCAGTACTTC; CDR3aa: CASSQLLRKYGGPPETQYF
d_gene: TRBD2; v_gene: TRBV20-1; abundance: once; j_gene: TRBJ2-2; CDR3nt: TGCAGTGCTGGCTCCAGCGGGAGGGGCCCCGGGGAGCTGTTTTTT; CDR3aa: CSAGSSGRGPGELFF
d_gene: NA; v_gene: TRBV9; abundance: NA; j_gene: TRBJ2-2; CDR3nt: TGTGCCAGCAGCGTAAGGCAGGGTAGCACCGGGGAGCTGTTTTTT; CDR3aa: CASSVRQGSTGELFF
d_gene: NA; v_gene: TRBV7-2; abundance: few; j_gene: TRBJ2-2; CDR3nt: TGTGCCAGCAGCTTGCCGGGACCAACCCACACCGGGGAGCTGTTTTTT; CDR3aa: CASSLPGPTHTGELFF
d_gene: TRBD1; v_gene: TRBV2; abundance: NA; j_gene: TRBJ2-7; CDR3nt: TGTGCCAGCAGAGATCCCGGGACAGGGGAGCCCTACGAGCAGTACTTC; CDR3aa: CASRDPGTGEPYEQYF
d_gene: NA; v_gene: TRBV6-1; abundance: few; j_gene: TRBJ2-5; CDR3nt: TGTGCCAGCAGTGAAGCTATCCGGCCGTACCAAGAGACCCAGTACTTC; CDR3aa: CASSEAIRPYQETQYF
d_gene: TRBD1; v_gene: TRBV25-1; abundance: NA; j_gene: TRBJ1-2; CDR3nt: TGTGCCAGCAGTGATTACAGGGGAAGCTATGGCTACACCTTC; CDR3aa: CASSDYRGSYGYTF
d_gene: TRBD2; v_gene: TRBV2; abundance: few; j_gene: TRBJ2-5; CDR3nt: TGTGCCAGCAGTTTTCAGCTAGGACTAGCGGAACAAGAGACCCAGTACTTC; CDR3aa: CASSFQLGLAEQETQYF
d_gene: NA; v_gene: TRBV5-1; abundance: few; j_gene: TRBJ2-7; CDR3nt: TGCGCCAGCAGTAAAGGCACCTTTTCCTACGAGCAGTACTTC; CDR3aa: CASSKGTFSYEQYF
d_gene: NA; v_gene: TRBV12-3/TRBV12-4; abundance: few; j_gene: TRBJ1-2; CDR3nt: TGTGCCAGCAGTTTCGGGCATAACTATGGCTACACCTTC; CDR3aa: CASSFGHNYGYTF
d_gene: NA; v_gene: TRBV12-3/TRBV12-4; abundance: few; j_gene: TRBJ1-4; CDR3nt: TGTGCCAGCAGCCCGGGGGCCTACTCCCGGGAAAAACTGTTTTTT; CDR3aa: CASSPGAYSREKLFF
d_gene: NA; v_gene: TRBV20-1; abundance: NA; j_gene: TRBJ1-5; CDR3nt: TGCAGTGCTGTGAGGACGACGGAGCCCCAGCATTTT; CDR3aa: CSAVRTTEPQHF
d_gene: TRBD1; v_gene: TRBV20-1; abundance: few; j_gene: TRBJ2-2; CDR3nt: TGCAGTGCTGGACCGGGACAGGGGGTTTCCGGGGAGCTGTTTTTT; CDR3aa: CSAGPGQGVSGELFF
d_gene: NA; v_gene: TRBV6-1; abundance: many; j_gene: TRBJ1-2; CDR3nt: TGTGCCAGCAGTGAGGTTGGCTATGGCTACACCTTC; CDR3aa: CASSEVGYGYTF
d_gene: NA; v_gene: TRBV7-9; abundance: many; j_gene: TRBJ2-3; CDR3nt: TGTGCCAGCAGCCCAGGGTTTCTCACAGATACGCAGTATTTT; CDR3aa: CASSPGFLTDTQYF
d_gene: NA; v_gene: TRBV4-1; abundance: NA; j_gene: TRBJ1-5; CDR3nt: TGCGCCAGCAGCCAAGTGGGGACCCGCAATCAGCCCCAGCATTTT; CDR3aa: CASSQVGTRNQPQHF
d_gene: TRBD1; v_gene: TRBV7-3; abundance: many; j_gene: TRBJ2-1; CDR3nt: TGTGCCAGCAGCACCCGACAGGGGAGCTCCTACAATGAGCAGTTCTTC; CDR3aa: CASSTRQGSSYNEQFF
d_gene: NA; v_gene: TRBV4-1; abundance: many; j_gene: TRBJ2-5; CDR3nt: TGCGCCAGCAGCCACTTCCAAGAGACCCAGTACTTC; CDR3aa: CASSHFQETQYF
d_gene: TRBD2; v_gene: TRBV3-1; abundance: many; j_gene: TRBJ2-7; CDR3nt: TGTGCCAGCAGCCAAGATCCTAGCGGGTCCTCCTACGAGCAGTACTTC; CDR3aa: CASSQDPSGSSYEQYF
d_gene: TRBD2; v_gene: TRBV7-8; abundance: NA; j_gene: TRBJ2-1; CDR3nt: TGTGCCAGCAGCCCGAGGACTAGGTCGACGCATGAGCAGTTCTTC; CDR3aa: CASSPRTRSTHEQFF
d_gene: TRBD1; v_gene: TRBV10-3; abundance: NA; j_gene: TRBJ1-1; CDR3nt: TGTGCCATCAGTGAAGAAGACAGGGTGAACACTGAAGCTTTCTTT; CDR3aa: CAISEEDRVNTEAFF
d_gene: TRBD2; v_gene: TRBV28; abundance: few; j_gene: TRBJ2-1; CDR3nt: TGTGCCAGCATGGGAGGGGCTGGGTCCTACAATGAGCAGTTCTTC; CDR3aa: CASMGGAGSYNEQFF
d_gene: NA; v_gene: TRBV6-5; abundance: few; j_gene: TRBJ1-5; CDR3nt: TGTGCCAGCAGTTACTCGGACAGCGGCAATCAGCCCCAGCATTTT; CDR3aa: CASSYSDSGNQPQHF
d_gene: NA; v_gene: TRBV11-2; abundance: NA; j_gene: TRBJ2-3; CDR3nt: TGTGCCAGCAGCTTACGGGCTGTAAGGGGTCCATCTAGCACAGATACGCAGTATTTT; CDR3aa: CASSLRAVRGPSSTDTQYF
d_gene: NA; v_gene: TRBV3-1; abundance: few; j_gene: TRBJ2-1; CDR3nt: TGTGCCAGCAGCCCCGGGGGCGGGGGTGAGCAGTTCTTC; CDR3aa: CASSPGGGGEQFF
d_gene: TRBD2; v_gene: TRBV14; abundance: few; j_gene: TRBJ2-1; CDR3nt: TGTGCCAGCAGCCCCTACGGGGGGTTAAGTGAGCAGTTCTTC; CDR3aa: CASSPYGGLSEQFF
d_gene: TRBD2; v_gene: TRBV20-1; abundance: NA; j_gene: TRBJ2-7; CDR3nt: TGCAGTGCTAGGACGGGACTAGCACCAAACTACGAGCAGTACTTC; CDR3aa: CSARTGLAPNYEQYF
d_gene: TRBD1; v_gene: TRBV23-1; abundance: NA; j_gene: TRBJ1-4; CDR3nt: TGCGCCAGCAGTCCTGTGACAGGGGAAGAAGAAAAACTGTTTTTT; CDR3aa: CASSPVTGEEEKLFF
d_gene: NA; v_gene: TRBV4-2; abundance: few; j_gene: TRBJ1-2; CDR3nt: TGTGCCAGCAGCCAAGAAACAGGCGGCTATGGCTACACCTTC; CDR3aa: CASSQETGGYGYTF
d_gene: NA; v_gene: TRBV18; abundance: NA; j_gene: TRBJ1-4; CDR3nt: TGTGCCAGCTCACAGAGCGCAACTAATGAAAAACTGTTTTTT; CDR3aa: CASSQSATNEKLFF
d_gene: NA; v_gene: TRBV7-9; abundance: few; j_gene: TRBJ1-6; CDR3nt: TGTGCCAGCAGCCCAGGCCCGGGTGTATCCTATAATTCACCCCTCCACTTT; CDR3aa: CASSPGPGVSYNSPLHF
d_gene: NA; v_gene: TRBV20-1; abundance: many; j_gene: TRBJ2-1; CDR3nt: TGCAGTGCTGTAGTTATGAGGGGCACAGCCTACAATGAGCAGTTCTTC; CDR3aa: CSAVVMRGTAYNEQFF
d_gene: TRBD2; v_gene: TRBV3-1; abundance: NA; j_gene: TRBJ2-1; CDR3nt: TGTGCCAGCAGCCAAGGGACTAGCGGCCGGGGGAATGAGCAGTTCTTC; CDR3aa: CASSQGTSGRGNEQFF
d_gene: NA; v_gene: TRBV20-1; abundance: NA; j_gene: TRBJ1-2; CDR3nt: TGCAGTGCAGAGGTCCGGAGGGCTAACTATGGCTACACCTTC; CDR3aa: CSAEVRRANYGYTF
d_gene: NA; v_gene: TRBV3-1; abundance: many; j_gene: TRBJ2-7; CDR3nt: TGTGCCAGCAGCCAAGACGTCTCCTCCTACGAGCAGTACTTC; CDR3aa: CASSQDVSSYEQYF
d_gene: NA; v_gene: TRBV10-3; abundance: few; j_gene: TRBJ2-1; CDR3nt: TGTGCCATCAGTGACAAACTTGACAGCGGGCAGTTCTTC; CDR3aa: CAISDKLDSGQFF
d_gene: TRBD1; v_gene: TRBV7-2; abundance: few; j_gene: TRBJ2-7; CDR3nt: TGTGCCAGCAGCCGGGACAGCGGCGAGCAGTACTTC; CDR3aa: CASSRDSGEQYF
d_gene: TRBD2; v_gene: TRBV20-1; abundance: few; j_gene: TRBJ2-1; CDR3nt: TGCAGTGCCACGGGACTAGCGGGAGCAACCTACAATGAGCAGTTCTTC; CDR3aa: CSATGLAGATYNEQFF
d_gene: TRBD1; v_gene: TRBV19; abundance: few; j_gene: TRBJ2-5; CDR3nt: TGTGCCAGTACGACAGGGGGCGCGGAGACCCAGTACTTC; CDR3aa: CASTTGGAETQYF
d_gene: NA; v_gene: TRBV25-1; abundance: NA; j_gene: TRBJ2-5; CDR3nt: TGTGCCAGCAGTGACAATCGGGCCTTGGGAGACACCCAGTACTTC; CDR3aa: CASSDNRALGDTQYF
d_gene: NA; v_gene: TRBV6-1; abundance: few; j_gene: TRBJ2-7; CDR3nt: TGTGCCAGCACCTTTACCTGGGGGCAGGGGTCCTACGAGCAGTACTTC; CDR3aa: CASTFTWGQGSYEQYF
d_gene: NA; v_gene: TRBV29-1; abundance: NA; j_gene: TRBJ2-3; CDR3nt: TGCAGCGTTCTTCTAGTCACTACGCAGTATTTT; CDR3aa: CSVLLVTTQYF